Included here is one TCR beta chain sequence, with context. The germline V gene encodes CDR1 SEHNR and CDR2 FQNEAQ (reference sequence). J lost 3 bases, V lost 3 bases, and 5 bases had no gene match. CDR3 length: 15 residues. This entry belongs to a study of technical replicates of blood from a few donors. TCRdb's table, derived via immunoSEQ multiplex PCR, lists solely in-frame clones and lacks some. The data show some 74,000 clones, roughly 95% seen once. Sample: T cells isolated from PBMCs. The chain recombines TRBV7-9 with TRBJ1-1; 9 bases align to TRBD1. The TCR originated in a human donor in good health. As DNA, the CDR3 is TGTGCCAGCAGCTTGGGGACAGGGCCCCACACTGAAGCTTTCTTT. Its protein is CASSLGTGPHTEAFF.